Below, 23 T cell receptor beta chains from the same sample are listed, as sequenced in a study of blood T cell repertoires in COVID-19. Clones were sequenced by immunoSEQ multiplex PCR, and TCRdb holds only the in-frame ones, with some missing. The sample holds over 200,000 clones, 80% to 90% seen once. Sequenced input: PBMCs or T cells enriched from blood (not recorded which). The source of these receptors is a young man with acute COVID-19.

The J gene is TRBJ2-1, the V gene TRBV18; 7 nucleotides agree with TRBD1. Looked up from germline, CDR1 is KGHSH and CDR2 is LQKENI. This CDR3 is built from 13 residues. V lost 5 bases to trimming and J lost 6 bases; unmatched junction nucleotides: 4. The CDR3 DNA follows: TGTGCCAGCTCAGAGACAGGGATCAATGAGCAGTTCTTC. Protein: CASSETGINEQFF.

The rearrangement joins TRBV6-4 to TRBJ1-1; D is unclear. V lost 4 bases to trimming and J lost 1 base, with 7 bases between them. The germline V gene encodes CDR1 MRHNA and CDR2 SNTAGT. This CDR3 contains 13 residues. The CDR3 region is CASSGAPNTEAFF. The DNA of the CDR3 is TGTGCCAGCAGTGGGGCTCCGAACACTGAAGCTTTCTTT.

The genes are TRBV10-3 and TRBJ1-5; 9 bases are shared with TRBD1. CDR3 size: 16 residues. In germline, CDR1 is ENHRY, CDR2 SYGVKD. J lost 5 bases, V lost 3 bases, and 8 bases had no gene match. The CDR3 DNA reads TGTGCCATCAGTGACCCGGGACAGGGACAATATCAGCCCCAGCATTTT. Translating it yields CAISDPGQGQYQPQHF.

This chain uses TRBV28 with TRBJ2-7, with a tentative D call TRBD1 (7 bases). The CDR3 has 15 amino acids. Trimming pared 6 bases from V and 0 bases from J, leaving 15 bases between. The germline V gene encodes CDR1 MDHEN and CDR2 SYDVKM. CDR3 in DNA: TGTGCCAGCAGCGCGCAGGGGGGCCACTCCTACGAGCAGTACTTC. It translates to CASSAQGGHSYEQYF.

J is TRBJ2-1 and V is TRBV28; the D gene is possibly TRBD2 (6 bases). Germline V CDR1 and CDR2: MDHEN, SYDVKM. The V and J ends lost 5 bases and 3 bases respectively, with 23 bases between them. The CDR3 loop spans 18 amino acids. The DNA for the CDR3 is TGTGCCAGCAGTCTGGATATAGGAGGCGGGAACGTCTACAATGAGCAGTTCTTC. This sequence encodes CASSLDIGGGNVYNEQFF.

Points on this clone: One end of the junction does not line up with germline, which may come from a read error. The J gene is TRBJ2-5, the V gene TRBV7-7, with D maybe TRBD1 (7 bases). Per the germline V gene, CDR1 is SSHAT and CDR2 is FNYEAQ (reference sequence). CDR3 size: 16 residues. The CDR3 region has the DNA TGTGCTAGCAGCTTAGGAGGGGCAGGGGGGCAAGAGACCCAGTACTTC. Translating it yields CASSLGGAGGQETQYF.

As DNA, the CDR3 is TGTGCCAGCAGCTTATCCGGGACAGGGTACGAGCAGTACTTC. Translating gives CASSLSGTGYEQYF. This chain joins TRBV7-9 and TRBJ2-7; 9 bases map to TRBD1. CDR1 and CDR2 (germline): SEHNR, FQNEAQ (reference sequence). The CDR3 extends over 14 amino acids. J gave up 4 bases and V 2 bases, and 3 bases lay outside the gene matches.

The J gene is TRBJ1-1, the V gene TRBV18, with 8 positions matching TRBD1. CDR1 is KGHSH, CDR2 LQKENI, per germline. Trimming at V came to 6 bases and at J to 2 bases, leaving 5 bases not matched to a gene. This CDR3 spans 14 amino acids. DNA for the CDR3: TGTGCCAGCTCCCCGACAGGGGATAACACTGAAGCTTTCTTT. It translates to CASSPTGDNTEAFF.

The CDR3 nucleotides read TGTGCCAGCAGCTTTGTAACCGGGACAGGGGTTGGCAATGAGCAGTTCTTC. It encodes CASSFVTGTGVGNEQFF. The J gene is TRBJ2-1, the V gene TRBV7-9; 10 bases align to TRBD1. The V gene end was trimmed by 3 bases and the J gene end by 6 bases; junction bases not matched to a gene: 11. CDR3 size: 17 residues. CDR1 and CDR2 (germline): SEHNR, FQNEAQ (reference sequence).

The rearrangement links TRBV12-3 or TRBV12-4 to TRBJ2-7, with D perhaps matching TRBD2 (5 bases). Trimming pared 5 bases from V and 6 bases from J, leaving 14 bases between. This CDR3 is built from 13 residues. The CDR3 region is CASSTQLGLEQYF. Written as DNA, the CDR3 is TGTGCCAGCAGTACCCAACTAGGACTCGAGCAGTACTTC.

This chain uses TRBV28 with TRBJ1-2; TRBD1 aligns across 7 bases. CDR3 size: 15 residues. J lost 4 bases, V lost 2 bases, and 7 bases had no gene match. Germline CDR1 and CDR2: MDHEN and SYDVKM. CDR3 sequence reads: CASSLGTRGLYGYTF. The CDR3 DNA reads TGTGCCAGCAGTTTAGGCACAAGGGGGCTCTATGGCTACACCTTC.

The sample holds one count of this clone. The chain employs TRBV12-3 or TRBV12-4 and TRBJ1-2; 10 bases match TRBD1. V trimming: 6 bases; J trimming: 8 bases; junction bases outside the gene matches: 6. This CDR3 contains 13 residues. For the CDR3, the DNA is TGTGCCAGCAGCTACGACAGGGGGCGAGGCTACACCTTC. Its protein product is CASSYDRGRGYTF.

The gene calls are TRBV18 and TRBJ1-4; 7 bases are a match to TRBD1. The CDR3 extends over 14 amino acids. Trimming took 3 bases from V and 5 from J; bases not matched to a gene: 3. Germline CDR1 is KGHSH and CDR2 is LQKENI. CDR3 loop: CASSPGRGNEKLFF. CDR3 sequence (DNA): TGTGCCAGCTCACCGGGCAGGGGGAATGAAAAACTGTTTTTT.

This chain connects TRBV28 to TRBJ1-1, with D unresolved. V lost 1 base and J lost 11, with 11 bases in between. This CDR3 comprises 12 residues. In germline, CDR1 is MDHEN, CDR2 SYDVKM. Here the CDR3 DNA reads TGTGCCAGCAGTTTATTAGCGGGATTGGCTTTCTTT. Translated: CASSLLAGLAFF.

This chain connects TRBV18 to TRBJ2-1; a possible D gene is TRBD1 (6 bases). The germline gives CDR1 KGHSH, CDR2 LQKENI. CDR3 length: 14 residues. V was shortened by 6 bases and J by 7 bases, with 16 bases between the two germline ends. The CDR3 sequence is CASSIGTRSNEQFF. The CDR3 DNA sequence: TGTGCCAGCTCCATTGGGACACGCTCTAATGAGCAGTTCTTC.

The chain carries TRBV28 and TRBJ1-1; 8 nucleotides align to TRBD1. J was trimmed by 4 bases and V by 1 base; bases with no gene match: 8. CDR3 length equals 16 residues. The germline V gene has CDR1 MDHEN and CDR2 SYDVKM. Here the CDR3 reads CASSLLGDRSRTEAFF. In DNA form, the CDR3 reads TGTGCCAGCAGTTTATTGGGGGACAGGTCTCGCACTGAAGCTTTCTTT.

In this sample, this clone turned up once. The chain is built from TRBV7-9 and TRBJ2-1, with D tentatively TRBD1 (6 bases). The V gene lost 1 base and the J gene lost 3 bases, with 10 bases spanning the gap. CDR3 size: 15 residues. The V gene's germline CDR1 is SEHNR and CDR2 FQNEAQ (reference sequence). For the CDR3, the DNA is TGTGCCAGCAGCTTAGGGGCAGGGGACTACAATGAGCAGTTCTTC. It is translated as CASSLGAGDYNEQFF.

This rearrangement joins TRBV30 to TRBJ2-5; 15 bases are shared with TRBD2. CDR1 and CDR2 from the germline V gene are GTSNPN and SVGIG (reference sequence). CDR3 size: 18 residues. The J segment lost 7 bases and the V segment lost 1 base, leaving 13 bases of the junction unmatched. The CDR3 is CAWSDPGLAGGPGRTQYF. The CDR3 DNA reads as TGTGCCTGGAGTGACCCCGGACTAGCGGGAGGGCCCGGGAGGACCCAGTACTTC.

CDR3 in DNA: TGTGCCAGAAGCTTGGGGGACAGGGCCTCGAACACCGGGGAGCTGTTTTTT. This sequence encodes CARSLGDRASNTGELFF. This chain links TRBV5-3 with TRBJ2-2; 9 nucleotides line up with TRBD1. TRBV5-3 is filed as an ORF, its function uncertain. The CDR3 consists of 17 residues. Trimming at V came to 0 bases and at J to 0 bases, leaving 3 bases not matched to a gene.

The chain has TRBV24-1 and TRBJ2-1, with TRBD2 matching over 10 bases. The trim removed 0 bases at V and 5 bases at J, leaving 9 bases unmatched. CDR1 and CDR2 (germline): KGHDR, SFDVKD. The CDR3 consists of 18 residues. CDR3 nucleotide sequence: TGTGCCACCAGTGATTTGCATTCGACTAGCGGGCCCAACAATGAGCAGTTCTTC. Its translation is CATSDLHSTSGPNNEQFF.

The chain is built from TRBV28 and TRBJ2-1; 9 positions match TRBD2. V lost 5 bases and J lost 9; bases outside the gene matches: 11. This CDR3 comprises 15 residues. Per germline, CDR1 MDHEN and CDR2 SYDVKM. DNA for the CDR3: TGTGCCAGCAGTCACCTAGGTAGCGGGAGACCTGAGCAGTTCTTC. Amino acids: CASSHLGSGRPEQFF.

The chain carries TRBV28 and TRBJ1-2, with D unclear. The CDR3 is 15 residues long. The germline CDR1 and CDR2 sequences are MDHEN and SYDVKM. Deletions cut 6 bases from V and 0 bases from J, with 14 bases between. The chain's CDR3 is CASRPPGSANYGYTF. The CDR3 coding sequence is TGTGCCAGCAGGCCACCTGGCTCAGCTAACTATGGCTACACCTTC.

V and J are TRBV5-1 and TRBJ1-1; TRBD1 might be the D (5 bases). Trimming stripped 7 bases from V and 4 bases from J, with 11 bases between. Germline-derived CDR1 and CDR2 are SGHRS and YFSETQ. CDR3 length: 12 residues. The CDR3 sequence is CASWEGITEAFF. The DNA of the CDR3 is TGCGCCAGCTGGGAGGGGATCACTGAAGCTTTCTTT.